The present T cell receptor beta chain was sequenced within a study of blood T cell repertoires in COVID-19. Study in general: Samples of COVID-19 (acute and convalescent) were obtained from the United States, Italy and Spain. From T cells, B-cell-depleted T cells, or PBMCs came the material, which was cDNA or gDNA.

Libraries were prepared by immunoSEQ multiplex PCR; TCRdb keeps only in-frame clonotypes and omits some of them. This table has 200,000 to 300,000 clones, 75% to 90% appearing once. This clone appeared a few times. The CDR3 runs 14 residues. Germline V gene lookup returns CDR1 KGHDR and CDR2 SFDVKD. With 3 bases clipped from V and 7 bases from J, the junction kept 2 bases outside the gene matches. This receptor was obtained from a man aged 35 to 55 with acute or convalescent COVID-19. Sequencing was done on a sample of peripheral blood. J is TRBJ2-1 and V is TRBV24-1, with 10 positions matching TRBD1. CDR3: CATSDKGQGNEQFF. The DNA for the CDR3 is TGTGCCACCAGTGATAAGGGACAGGGGAATGAGCAGTTCTTC.